A single sample gave rise to the 24 T cell receptor beta chains below, sequenced in a study of blood T cell repertoires in COVID-19. Assay used: immunoSEQ multiplex PCR; TCRdb lists only in-frame clones, some missing. Of under 250,000 clones detected, about 85% appear once; the ten largest clones hold 3%. Sequencing was done on a sample of peripheral blood. These receptors all stem from a man between 18 and 35 years old with active or convalescent COVID-19.

This clone was observed once. This chain links TRBV4-2 with TRBJ1-2, with TRBD1 as a possible D gene (6 bases). Germline lookup yields CDR1 LGHNA and CDR2 YNFKEQ. Trimming pared 0 bases from V and 4 bases from J, leaving 12 bases between. CDR3 size: 15 residues. This CDR3 is CASSQDSGVSYGYTF. The CDR3 nucleotides read TGTGCCAGCAGCCAAGACTCAGGGGTTAGCTATGGCTACACCTTC.

The chain links TRBV6-2 or TRBV6-3 to TRBJ1-1; D is perhaps TRBD1 (6 bases). V shed 6 bases and J shed 0 bases, with 17 bases lying between them. Per the germline V gene, CDR1 is MNHEY and CDR2 is SVGEGT. CDR3 length equals 16 residues. DNA of the CDR3: TGTGCCAGCAGCTCAGGACAGCGCCCATTGAACACTGAAGCTTTCTTT. Translating gives CASSSGQRPLNTEAFF.

With regard to this clone: One junction end disagrees with the germline gene, perhaps due to a read error. The chain recombines TRBV28 with TRBJ2-7; 9 bases fit TRBD2. CDR3 length equals 15 residues. Germline CDR1 reads MDHEN; CDR2 reads SYDVKM. The CDR3 DNA sequence: TGTGCCAGCAGTCCAGTTAGCGGGAGAGGTCACGAGCGGTACTTC. It encodes CASSPVSGRGHERYF.

The chain has TRBV15 and TRBJ2-1, with a possible D match to TRBD2 (6 bases). Trimming cost V 1 base and J 7 bases, with 23 bases left between them. The CDR3 extends over 18 amino acids. Germline V gene data show CDR1 as LNHNV and CDR2 as YYDKDF (reference sequence). The CDR3 nucleotides are TGTGCCACCAGCAGAGTTGGGGGGAGTTCCACTTTAGGTAATGAGCAGTTCTTC. It encodes CATSRVGGSSTLGNEQFF. Full variable domain (missing parts from reference TRBV15 and TRBJ2-1): DAMVIQNPRYQVTQFGKPVTLSCSQTLNHNVMYWYQQKSSQAPKLLFHYYDKDFNNEADTPDNFQSRRPNTSFCFLDIRSPGLGDTAMYLCATSRVGGSSTLGNEQFFGPGTRLTVL.

The V call is TRBV15, the J call TRBJ1-2; D is possibly TRBD1 (5 bases). V was trimmed by 1 base and J by 4 bases, leaving 10 bases between them. Germline V gene lookup returns CDR1 LNHNV and CDR2 YYDKDF (reference sequence). CDR3 length equals 14 residues. CDR3: CATSRGGEFYGYTF. CDR3 nucleotides: TGTGCCACCAGCAGAGGGGGGGAATTCTATGGCTACACCTTC. The full variable domain, completed using reference TRBV15 and TRBJ1-2, is DAMVIQNPRYQVTQFGKPVTLSCSQTLNHNVMYWYQQKSSQAPKLLFHYYDKDFNNEADTPDNFQSRRPNTSFCFLDIRSPGLGDTAMYLCATSRGGEFYGYTFGSGTRLTVV.

The V and J genes are TRBV27 and TRBJ2-2; weak D call: TRBD2 (6 bases). Germline CDR1 and CDR2: MNHEY and SMNVEV (reference sequence). V was pared by 3 bases and J by 3 bases, with 14 bases between. CDR3 length: 16 amino acids. This CDR3 reads CASSFFGGGDTGELFF. CDR3 nucleotide sequence: TGTGCCAGCAGTTTCTTCGGCGGCGGGGACACCGGGGAGCTGTTTTTT.

This clone appeared a few times. This sequence joins TRBV5-4 and TRBJ1-4; maybe TRBD1 (6 bases). The CDR3 sequence is 16 residues long. Per the germline V gene, CDR1 is SGHNT and CDR2 is YYREEE (reference sequence). Trimming took off 2 bases at V and 8 bases at J, with 19 bases between the two ends. CDR3 loop: CASSLWGGGSWEKLFF. In nucleotides, the CDR3 is TGTGCCAGCAGCTTATGGGGAGGGGGTTCGTGGGAAAAACTGTTTTTT.

This clone has more than one count but fewer than ten. This sequence joins TRBV18 and TRBJ1-5; maybe TRBD1 (5 bases). Per the germline V gene, CDR1 is KGHSH and CDR2 is LQKENI. This CDR3 has 14 amino acids. V lost 5 bases and J 2 bases, leaving 10 bases between the germline ends. CDR3 sequence (DNA): TGTGCCAGCTCAGCCTCGGGGGGCAATCAGCCCCAGCATTTT. Its translation is CASSASGGNQPQHF.

This clone appeared once. This chain links TRBV30 with TRBJ1-2; no clear D gene. The CDR3 sequence is 13 residues long. From germline, CDR1 is GTSNPN and CDR2 SVGIG (reference sequence). V lost 0 bases to trimming and J lost 8 bases, with 13 bases between them. CDR3 sequence reads: CAWSVRRIEGYTF. CDR3 DNA sequence: TGTGCCTGGAGTGTACGGCGGATCGAAGGCTACACCTTC.

This clone was seen once. This sequence joins TRBV28 and TRBJ1-1; D gene ambiguous. CDR3 length: 14 amino acids. V was shortened by 2 bases and J by 2 bases, with 9 bases between the two germline ends. Per the germline V gene, CDR1 is MDHEN and CDR2 is SYDVKM. CDR3: CASSLITVNTEAFF. The CDR3 nucleotides read TGTGCCAGCAGTTTAATTACAGTTAACACTGAAGCTTTCTTT.

The CDR3 loop is CASSLGHPVGQQYF. DNA for the CDR3: TGTGCCAGCAGCCTCGGACACCCGGTGGGCCAGCAGTACTTC. The chain has TRBV3-1 (or the pseudogene TRBV3-2) and TRBJ2-7; TRBD1 is a possible D gene (5 bases). This CDR3 region has 14 residues. Germline assignment: CDR1 LGHDT and CDR2 YNNKEL (reference sequence). Trimming removed 4 bases from V and 8 bases from J, with 18 bases in between.

The CDR3 loop is CASSWGQGSSYNEQFF. Here the CDR3 DNA reads TGTGCCAGCAGCTGGGGACAGGGGAGCTCCTACAATGAGCAGTTCTTC. The V gene is TRBV5-5, the J gene TRBJ2-1, with 10 bases that match TRBD1. CDR1 and CDR2 (germline): SGHKS, YYEKEE (reference sequence). Trimming took 3 bases from V and 0 from J; bases not matched to a gene: 3. The CDR3 loop spans 16 amino acids.

This rearrangement joins TRBV7-2 to TRBJ2-3; D might be TRBD1 (6 bases). With 5 bases removed from V and 2 bases from J, the gap between germline ends came to 17 bases. There are 16 residues in the CDR3. The germline CDR1 and CDR2 sequences are SGHTA and FQGNSA. CDR3: CASSPPGGQTTDTQYF. In nucleotides, the CDR3 is TGTGCCAGCAGCCCCCCAGGCGGACAGACCACAGATACGCAGTATTTT.

V gene TRBV11-3 combines with J gene TRBJ2-1; the D gene is possibly TRBD2 (6 bases). The CDR3 runs to 14 residues. V shed 3 bases and J shed 7 bases, with 13 bases lying between them. Germline V lookup: CDR1 SGHNT, CDR2 YENEEA. The CDR3 region has the DNA TGTGCCAGCAGCTTTAGGGGACTTCCGAATGAGCAGTTCTTC. Residues: CASSFRGLPNEQFF.

The J gene is TRBJ1-2, the V gene TRBV7-9; D is unclear. Deletions cut 3 bases from V and 0 bases from J, with 5 bases between. CDR1 and CDR2 from the germline V gene are SEHNR and FQNEAQ (reference sequence). The CDR3 contains 13 residues. The CDR3 sequence is CASSLFANYGYTF. The CDR3 nucleotides read TGTGCCAGCAGCTTGTTCGCTAACTATGGCTACACCTTC.

This clone was seen only a few times. The chain uses TRBV29-1 and TRBJ2-3; perhaps TRBD2 as D (5 bases). Trimming removed 4 bases from V and 2 bases from J, with 10 bases in between. Germline V lookup: CDR1 SQVTM, CDR2 ANQGSEA. The CDR3 totals 13 residues. CDR3 DNA: TGCAGCGTTGCAGACGGGGTCACAGATACGCAGTATTTT. Amino acid sequence: CSVADGVTDTQYF.

This clone has just a few counts. CDR3 sequence: CASSLGQGGWSPTNTEAFF. The CDR3 nucleotides are TGCGCCAGCAGCTTGGGACAGGGTGGTTGGTCCCCCACGAACACTGAAGCTTTCTTT. The chain joins TRBV5-1 to TRBJ1-1; 7 nucleotides line up with TRBD1. The J segment lost 1 base and the V segment lost 0 bases, leaving 15 bases of the junction unmatched. Germline V gives CDR1 SGHRS, CDR2 YFSETQ. CDR3 length: 19 residues.

V usage is TRBV6-2 or TRBV6-3 and J usage is TRBJ1-2; D is unclear. V lost 0 bases and J 4 bases, leaving 9 bases between the germline ends. This CDR3 comprises 14 residues. The germline CDR1 and CDR2 sequences are MNHEY and SVGEGT. The DNA for the CDR3 is TGTGCCAGCAGTTACTCTGGAGGGATCTATGGCTACACCTTC. Protein product: CASSYSGGIYGYTF.

This chain connects TRBV30 to TRBJ2-7; 7 bases match TRBD2. Germline-derived CDR1 and CDR2 are GTSNPN and SVGIG (reference sequence). With 0 bases clipped from V and 0 bases from J, the junction kept 5 bases outside the gene matches. The CDR3 covers 15 residues. CDR3: CAWSVSAGYSYEQYF. The CDR3 DNA reads TGTGCCTGGAGTGTATCAGCGGGGTACTCCTACGAGCAGTACTTC.

The rearrangement uses TRBV11-2 and TRBJ1-1; TRBD1 matches at 7 bases. The V and J ends lost 3 bases and 1 base, in that order; junction bases with no gene match: 5. The length of the CDR3 is 15 residues. Germline loops: CDR1 SGHAT, CDR2 FQNNGV. The CDR3 region is CASSFRQGGNTEAFF. Written as DNA, the CDR3 is TGTGCCAGCAGCTTTCGACAGGGTGGGAACACTGAAGCTTTCTTT.

The rearrangement uses TRBV6-2 or TRBV6-3 and TRBJ2-6, with a weak D call TRBD2 (5 bases). V gave up 2 bases and J gave up 0 bases, with 5 bases separating them. The CDR3 length is 15 residues. Germline values: CDR1 MNHEY, CDR2 SVGEGT. The CDR3 DNA reads TGTGCCAGCAGTTACAGCGGCTCTGGGGCCAACGTCCTGACTTTC. Residues: CASSYSGSGANVLTF.

The chain employs TRBV3-1 (or the pseudogene TRBV3-2) and TRBJ1-3; a weak D match, TRBD1 (5 bases). The germline V gene has CDR1 LGHDT and CDR2 YNNKEL (reference sequence). This CDR3 contains 17 residues. V lost 2 bases to trimming and J lost 2 bases, with 16 bases between them. CDR3 loop: CASSQFIDRSAGNTIYF. In DNA, the CDR3 is TGTGCCAGCAGCCAATTTATCGACAGAAGCGCTGGAAACACCATATATTTT.

This chain uses TRBV15 with TRBJ2-7; D may be TRBD1 (6 bases). V lost 5 bases and J lost 3, with 14 bases in between. CDR1 is LNHNV and CDR2 is YYDKDF in the germline V gene (reference sequence). The CDR3 spans 14 residues. The CDR3 bases are TGTGCCACCAGCGATCGCATACAGGGCTACGAGCAGTACTTC. It specifies CATSDRIQGYEQYF. The variable domain in full, with the rest retrieved from reference TRBV15 and TRBJ2-7, is DAMVIQNPRYQVTQFGKPVTLSCSQTLNHNVMYWYQQKSSQAPKLLFHYYDKDFNNEADTPDNFQSRRPNTSFCFLDIRSPGLGDTAMYLCATSDRIQGYEQYFGPGTRLTVT.

This chain connects TRBV6-5 to TRBJ1-2, with D maybe TRBD1 (6 bases). V was cut by 7 bases and J by 8 bases, with 17 bases left in between. Germline CDR1 is MNHEY and CDR2 is SVGAGI. This CDR3 is built from 13 residues. CDR3 residues: CASTRSGEGGYTF. The CDR3 DNA is TGTGCCAGCACCCGTTCAGGGGAGGGCGGCTACACCTTC.